The next 17 T cell receptor beta chains were all read from a single sample in a study of patients and donors after allogeneic stem cell transplantation. TCRdb recomputed calls from the RT-PCR reads with MiXCR, one row per CDR3 protein. Of approximately 200,000 distinct CDR3 sequences in the sample, around 40% were seen once. The sequenced sample consisted of blood, either unsorted or a sorted T cell fraction (not recorded which). Receptor source: a human donor who was either an allogeneic HSCT recipient or a stem cell or donor lymphocyte infusion donor (not recorded which). It is not recorded whose cells these are; they may come from a transplant donor.

The chain carries TRBV5-5 and TRBJ1-2, with 8 bases that match TRBD1. Trimming at V came to 3 bases and at J to 5 bases, leaving 9 bases not matched to a gene. Germline V lookup: CDR1 SGHKS, CDR2 YYEKEE (reference sequence). The CDR3 length is 15 residues. This CDR3 reads CASSSPETGDYGYTF. The CDR3 bases are TGTGCCAGCAGCTCGCCGGAGACAGGGGATTATGGCTACACCTTC.

This clonotype was seen once. CDR3 coding DNA: TGTGCCAGCAGCCCGCTCGGAGGATCACATCGATTCAACGAGCAGTACTTC. It yields the protein CASSPLGGSHRFNEQYF. V usage is TRBV4-2 and J usage is TRBJ2-7, with D possibly being TRBD2 (5 bases). The CDR3 runs 17 residues. V shed 4 bases and J shed 5 bases, with 24 bases lying between them. Germline CDR1 is LGHNA and CDR2 is YNFKEQ.

V usage is TRBV4-1 and J usage is TRBJ1-2; D not resolved. Germline lookup yields CDR1 MGHRA and CDR2 YSYEKL. This CDR3 spans 14 amino acids. V was clipped by 0 bases and J by 6 bases, with 11 bases between them. The CDR3 DNA sequence: TGCGCCAGCAGCCAAGAACCGCCCCTCCATGGCTACACCTTC. Its translation is CASSQEPPLHGYTF.

The table lists this clonotype with a few counts. This chain links TRBV4-3 with TRBJ1-2; 8 bases align to TRBD1. This CDR3 spans 17 amino acids. J gave up 4 bases and V 1 base, and 11 bases lay outside the gene matches. Germline-derived CDR1 and CDR2 are LGHNA and YSLEER. Here the CDR3 DNA reads TGCGCCAGCAGCCAAGTTCTTCGTTCAGGGGGCACCTATGGCTACACCTTC. The encoded protein is CASSQVLRSGGTYGYTF.

This clonotype was detected a few times. The rearrangement joins TRBV29-1 to TRBJ2-3; 7 bases map to TRBD2. CDR1 SQVTM and CDR2 ANQGSEA come from the germline V gene. This CDR3 spans 12 amino acids. Losses at the gene ends were 5 bases for V and 1 base for J; bases not matched to a gene: 0. This CDR3 is CSVLAGTDTQYF. DNA for the CDR3: TGCAGCGTTCTAGCGGGCACAGATACGCAGTATTTT.

The gene calls are TRBV5-1 and TRBJ2-3, with TRBD1 identical over 8 bases. This CDR3 contains 13 residues. From germline, CDR1 is SGHRS and CDR2 YFSETQ. V lost 6 bases to trimming and J lost 4 bases; unmatched junction nucleotides: 4. CDR3: CASNQQGADTQYF. In DNA form, the CDR3 reads TGCGCCAGCAACCAACAGGGGGCAGATACGCAGTATTTT.

This clonotype was counted only a few times. This sequence joins TRBV7-8 and TRBJ2-3; no definite D call. V dropped 6 bases and J dropped 2 bases, with 9 bases sitting between them. The V gene's germline CDR1 is SGHVS and CDR2 FQNEAQ. The length of the CDR3 is 13 residues. The CDR3 coding sequence is TGTGCCAGCAGATTTGGAGTCACAGATACGCAGTATTTT. This translates into CASRFGVTDTQYF.

V usage is TRBV20-1 and J usage is TRBJ1-4, with D unclear. The CDR3 contains 11 residues. Trimming took 1 base from V and 8 from J, leaving 5 bases between them. CDR1 and CDR2 from the germline V gene are DFQATT and SNEGSKA (reference sequence). CDR3 sequence reads: CSARVREKLFF. DNA of the CDR3: TGCAGTGCTAGAGTGCGCGAAAAACTGTTTTTT.

The chain uses TRBV20-1 and TRBJ1-2; D is unclear. The germline CDR1 and CDR2 sequences are DFQATT and SNEGSKA (reference sequence). There are 11 residues in the CDR3. V lost 6 bases to trimming and J lost 7 bases, with 12 bases between them. In DNA form, the CDR3 reads TGCAGTGCGGGTCCTTTGGCTGGCTACACCTTC. This codes for CSAGPLAGYTF.

This clonotype was observed a handful of times. One junction end disagrees with the germline gene, perhaps due to a read error. This CDR3 is CASSLVSSPLCSF. CDR3 DNA sequence: TGTGCCAGCAGCTTAGTCAGCTCTCCCCTTTGCTCCTTC. The chain couples TRBV7-2 to TRBJ1-2; D remains ambiguous. Germline V lookup: CDR1 SGHTA, CDR2 FQGNSA. This CDR3 is 13 amino acids long.

The chain uses TRBV5-1 and TRBJ2-1; D may be TRBD2 (5 bases). V was pared by 4 bases and J by 8 bases, with 13 bases between. This CDR3 region has 13 residues. The germline CDR1 and CDR2 sequences are SGHRS and YFSETQ. The CDR3 is CASSGGPRDEQFF. The DNA for the CDR3 is TGCGCCAGCAGCGGCGGGCCAAGGGATGAGCAGTTCTTC.

This clonotype has a handful of counts. The chain joins TRBV7-9 to TRBJ2-1; the D is unclear. Germline V gene sequence: CDR1 SEHNR, CDR2 FQNEAQ (reference sequence). The CDR3 is 15 amino acids. Trimming removed 3 bases at V and 0 bases at J, with 9 bases between. CDR3 residues: CASSLIGVSYNEQFF. The DNA for the CDR3 is TGTGCCAGCAGCTTGATTGGTGTCTCCTACAATGAGCAGTTCTTC. Together with reference TRBV7-9 and TRBJ2-1, the CDR3 gives the full variable domain: DTGVSQNPRHKITKRGQNVTFRCDPISEHNRLYWYRQTLGQGPEFLTYFQNEAQLEKSRLLSDRFSAERPKGSFSTLEIQRTEQGDSAMYLCASSLIGVSYNEQFFGPGTRLTVL.

The V call is TRBV5-1, the J call TRBJ2-1; 8 nucleotides line up with TRBD2. Germline CDR1 SGHRS, CDR2 YFSETQ. The CDR3 loop spans 15 amino acids. V dropped 3 bases and J dropped 5; count of bases not matched to a gene: 7. The CDR3 protein is CASSSKRGLHNEQFF. As DNA, the CDR3 is TGCGCCAGCAGCTCCAAGCGGGGGCTCCACAATGAGCAGTTCTTC. Complete variable domain (other parts from reference TRBV5-1 and TRBJ2-1): KAGVTQTPRYLIKTRGQQVTLSCSPISGHRSVSWYQQTPGQGLQFLFEYFSETQRNKGNFPGRFSGRQFSNSRSEMNVSTLELGDSALYLCASSSKRGLHNEQFFGPGTRLTVL.

V and J are TRBV20-1 and TRBJ1-1, with D possibly matching TRBD1 (5 bases). CDR3 size: 14 residues. Germline V lookup: CDR1 DFQATT, CDR2 SNEGSKA (reference sequence). Between the trimmed V and J ends, which lost 6 bases and 4 bases, there was a span of 18 bases. The CDR3 nucleotides read TGCAGTGCCAGTAAAAAGACAGCTGCCACTGAAGCTTTCTTT. This encodes CSASKKTAATEAFF.

This clonotype has just a few counts. The J gene is TRBJ1-5, the V gene TRBV24-1; no reliable D call. Germline V CDR1 and CDR2: KGHDR, SFDVKD. Trimming shortened V by 4 bases and J by 3 bases, and 6 bases separated the two germline ends. CDR3 length: 13 amino acids. The DNA for the CDR3 is TGTGCCACCAGTGACCAGGCCAATCAGCCCCAGCATTTT. Residues: CATSDQANQPQHF.

The chain links TRBV6-6 to TRBJ2-1; 10 nucleotides agree with TRBD2. Germline V CDR1 and CDR2: MNHNY, SVGAGI (reference sequence). The length of the CDR3 is 16 residues. V gave up 0 bases and J gave up 6 bases; unmatched junction bases: 5. DNA of the CDR3: TGTGCCAGCAGTTACTCACTAGCGGGGATCGGCAATGAGCAGTTCTTC. This sequence encodes CASSYSLAGIGNEQFF.

The CDR3 DNA follows: TGTGCCAGCAGACCTTCAGCGAGCACAGATACGCAGTATTTT. Protein product: CASRPSASTDTQYF. The chain carries TRBV12-3 or TRBV12-4 and TRBJ2-3; D gene unclear. V was clipped by 6 bases and J by 0 bases, with 10 bases between them. CDR3 length: 14 amino acids.